This T cell receptor (beta chain) was captured by sequencing in a study of early T cells in non-severe SARS-CoV-2 infection. In the study overall: From unsorted whole blood, bulk RNA was sequenced, and the chains remained unpaired. Study-wide results and limits: Clonotype matching in VDJdb favored anti-spike CD8 responses and did not capture private and CD4 specificities.

In this sample, this clonotype turned up a few times. Its antigen is not known. After removal of 6 bases from V and 2 bases from J, the junction contained 10 bases not matched to a gene. Germline V gives CDR1 SQVTM, CDR2 ANQGSEA. This CDR3 has 15 residues. Each single cDNA molecule received a unique molecular identifier. One entry per CDR3 protein, called by TCRdb with MiXCR from the 5' RACE reads. The data hold 65,000 to 90,000 distinct CDR3 sequences, with roughly an eighth observed a single time. The sequence came from an adult who was a healthcare worker with PCR-confirmed SARS-CoV-2 infection or an uninfected control (not recorded which). The chain combines TRBV29-1 with TRBJ2-5; 9 bases match TRBD2. The sample was whole blood. The CDR3 DNA reads as TGCAGCGTCCCACCCCCTACTAGCGGGCAAGAGACCCAGTACTTC. Residues: CSVPPPTSGQETQYF.